This T cell receptor (beta chain) was found in a study of Graves' ophthalmopathy and Graves' hyperthyroidism. Germline loops: CDR1 MNHEY, CDR2 SVGAGI. CDR3 length: 15 amino acids. Amplification targeted the TCR beta CDR3 regions, with RNA transcripts as the source material. RT-PCR was first run with HTBI primers, then multiplex PCR in a second round. TCRdb independently ran MiXCR on the multiplex PCR reads; one entry per CDR3 protein. The repertoire holds 300,000 to 500,000 distinct CDR3 sequences, with roughly 14% as singletons. A note on this clonotype: An end of the junction differs from the germline gene, which may be a read error.

Hyperthyroidism qualified as stable when ophthalmopathy did not develop within 18 months of follow-up. The origin of this receptor is a woman aged 18-30 years with stable Graves' hyperthyroidism. The chain joins TRBV6-5 to TRBJ1-1, with unresolved D. Sequencing input: peripheral blood. CDR3 loop: CASSSLGIGYTDAFF. CDR3 DNA: TGTGCCAGCAGTTCGCTAGGGATAGGGTACACTGATGCTTTCTTT.